Sequencing of this T cell receptor beta chain was carried out in a study of T-cell reconstitution after alpha-beta-depleted transplantation in children. Study-wide results and limits: Reports say that about two months after transplant, the alpha-beta T cells came out of several hundred graft clones that had expanded.

For this clonotype: Antigen unknown.

TCRbeta library construction was performed incorporating unique molecular identifiers. Using its own MiXCR run on the PCR reads, TCRdb lists one record per CDR3 protein. The data show approximately 350,000 distinct CDR3 sequences, with under 20% seen just once and about 41% held by the top ten. Trimming took 8 bases from V and 4 from J, leaving 15 bases between them. Germline CDR1 MDHEN, CDR2 SYDVKM. The CDR3 has 14 amino acids. The J gene is TRBJ2-4, the V gene TRBV28; TRBD1 is a possible D gene (7 bases). The sequenced sample was PBMCs, mostly from graft donor cells, obtained 360 days after TCRalphabeta/CD19-depleted stem cell transplant. The receptor was derived from a male patient under 10 years old who had a stem cell transplant for acute lymphoblastic leukemia, so the T cells may come from the graft donor. The CDR3 protein is CASGYRGLKNIQYF. In nucleotides, the CDR3 is TGTGCCAGCGGATACAGGGGACTGAAAAACATTCAGTACTTC. The full variable domain, completed using reference TRBV28 and TRBJ2-4, is DVKVTQSSRYLVKRTGEKVFLECVQDMDHENMFWYRQDPGLGLRLIYFSYDVKMKEKGDIPEGYSVSREKKERFSLILESASTNQTSMYLCASGYRGLKNIQYFGAGTRLSVL.